This is a list of T cell receptor beta chains from one sample in a study of blood T cell repertoires in COVID-19. Libraries were prepared by immunoSEQ multiplex PCR; TCRdb keeps only in-frame clonotypes and omits some of them. The table lists fewer than 120,000 clones, 75% to 85% of them singletons. Sequencing used peripheral blood. These TCRs come from an older woman with acute or convalescent COVID-19. Both conserved end residues are part of each CDR3. Fields, in order: V gene, D gene, J gene, clone size, CDR3 protein, CDR3 DNA. A D gene is named only where the DNA matches it firmly. Clone size appears in some rows only: once, few, many, or a class for an expanded clone.

>TRBV6-4|-|TRBJ1-6|-
CASSEAGATNSPLHF
TGTGCCAGCAGTGAGGCAGGCGCTACCAATTCACCCCTCCACTTT
>TRBV5-6|-|TRBJ2-7|-
CASSSAEAEQYF
TGTGCCAGCAGCTCGGCGGAGGCCGAGCAGTACTTC
>TRBV6-6|-|TRBJ1-2|-
CASSYVGAERGYTF
TGTGCCAGCAGTTACGTGGGGGCTGAGCGTGGCTACACCTTC
>TRBV29-1|-|TRBJ1-2|-
CSAKSSIYGYTF
TGCAGCGCCAAGTCAAGCATCTATGGCTACACCTTC
>TRBV3-1/TRBV3-2|-|TRBJ2-5|-
CASSQDKGVTQYF
TGTGCCAGCAGCCAAGATAAGGGGGTGACCCAGTACTTC
>TRBV10-2|TRBD2|TRBJ2-1|-
CASSDPSGGQRNEQFF
TGCGCCAGCAGTGACCCCTCGGGGGGGCAACGGAATGAGCAGTTCTTC
>TRBV7-9|TRBD1|TRBJ1-5|-
CASSQGQRYNQPQHF
TGTGCCAGCAGCCAGGGACAGAGATACAATCAGCCCCAGCATTTT
>TRBV5-1|TRBD1|TRBJ1-2|-
CASSSGQAGKGYTF
TGCGCCAGCAGCTCCGGACAGGCCGGTAAAGGCTACACCTTC
>TRBV14|TRBD1|TRBJ1-6|-
CASSQVQGASPLHF
TGTGCCAGCAGCCAAGTTCAGGGGGCTTCACCCCTCCACTTT
>TRBV5-1|TRBD2|TRBJ2-2|-
CASSWPGLETGELFF
TGCGCCAGCAGCTGGCCGGGACTAGAAACCGGGGAGCTGTTTTTT
>TRBV2|TRBD1|TRBJ2-7|few
CASLPWDRGTYEQYF
TGTGCCAGCTTACCGTGGGACAGGGGCACCTACGAGCAGTACTTC
>TRBV4-1|TRBD1|TRBJ1-5|-
CASSQEGTVGQPQHF
TGCGCCAGCAGCCAAGAAGGGACAGTTGGTCAGCCCCAGCATTTT
>TRBV5-1|-|TRBJ2-5|-
CASSFGGNPQETQYF
TGCGCCAGCAGCTTCGGGGGAAATCCTCAAGAGACCCAGTACTTC
>TRBV19|-|TRBJ1-1|-
CASSTTGNTEAFF
TGTGCCAGTAGCACAACAGGGAACACTGAAGCTTTCTTT
>TRBV4-2|TRBD1|TRBJ1-1|-
CASSQPQGANTEAFF
TGTGCCAGCAGCCAACCACAGGGGGCGAACACTGAAGCTTTCTTT
>TRBV2|TRBD1|TRBJ1-2|-
CASWGTGGAYGYTF
TGTGCCAGCTGGGGGACAGGGGGCGCCTATGGCTACACCTTC
>TRBV30|TRBD1|TRBJ1-5|-
CAWSGQGHQPQHF
TGTGCCTGGAGTGGACAGGGGCACCAGCCCCAGCATTTT
>TRBV11-3|TRBD1|TRBJ2-7|-
CASSSGQGNYEQYF
TGTGCCAGCAGTTCCGGACAGGGGAACTACGAGCAGTACTTC
>TRBV7-9|TRBD1|TRBJ1-2|-
CASRPDRGGYTF
TGTGCCAGCAGGCCCGACAGGGGTGGCTACACCTTC
>TRBV6-5|-|TRBJ1-5|-
CASRIGRSNQPQHF
TGTGCCAGCAGAATCGGTCGGAGCAATCAGCCCCAGCATTTT
>TRBV3-1/TRBV3-2|TRBD1|TRBJ1-2|-
CASSHGDRLSYGYTF
TGTGCCAGCAGCCATGGGGACAGGTTATCCTATGGCTACACCTTC
>TRBV6-6|TRBD1|TRBJ1-6|-
CASSYDREGQEPLHF
TGTGCCAGCAGTTACGATAGGGAGGGACAGGAGCCCCTCCACTTT
>TRBV7-2|TRBD2|TRBJ2-3|once
CASSPGLAGGSTQYF
TGTGCCAGCAGCCCAGGACTAGCGGGGGGCTCTACGCAGTATTTT
>TRBV4-3|-|TRBJ1-2|-
CASSQDHGSAYGYTF
TGCGCCAGCAGCCAAGATCACGGGTCGGCCTATGGCTACACCTTC
>TRBV19|TRBD1|TRBJ1-2|-
CASRTGVGGYTF
TGTGCCAGTAGGACAGGGGTCGGAGGCTACACCTTC
>TRBV7-9|-|TRBJ1-6|few
CASSPAGGSPLHF
TGTGCCAGCAGCCCAGCCGGGGGATCACCCCTCCACTTT
>TRBV11-3|TRBD1|TRBJ1-4|-
CASSLGLQGAIEKLFF
TGTGCCAGCAGCTTAGGGCTACAGGGGGCGATTGAAAAACTGTTTTTT
>TRBV10-3|TRBD1|TRBJ1-1|-
CAISEVRGPAEAFF
TGTGCCATCAGTGAGGTCAGGGGGCCGGCTGAAGCTTTCTTT
>TRBV5-6|-|TRBJ1-5|once
CASSPEAGTYSNQPQHF
TGTGCCAGCAGCCCAGAGGCGGGGACCTATAGCAATCAGCCCCAGCATTTT
>TRBV3-1/TRBV3-2|TRBD1|TRBJ1-5|few
CASSQSGLGRGEQPQHF
TGTGCCAGCAGCCAAAGTGGGCTTGGCAGGGGGGAACAGCCCCAGCATTTT
>TRBV28|-|TRBJ2-7|few
CASSVRGSYEQYF
TGTGCCAGCAGTGTCAGGGGCAGCTACGAGCAGTACTTC
>TRBV1|-|TRBJ2-7|medium-sized
CTSSRPPGILFGEQYF
TGCACCAGCAGCCGCCCCCCAGGGATATTATTTGGCGAGCAGTACTTC
>TRBV19|-|TRBJ1-1|-
CASNLREGTEAFF
TGTGCCAGTAACCTCAGGGAGGGCACTGAAGCTTTCTTT
>TRBV10-3|-|TRBJ2-2|-
CAISESRISGGELFF
TGTGCCATCAGTGAGAGTCGTATTAGTGGCGGGGAGCTGTTTTTT
>TRBV7-7|-|TRBJ2-3|-
CASSLARADTQYF
TGTGCCAGCAGCTTAGCGCGGGCAGATACGCAGTATTTT
>TRBV30|-|TRBJ1-6|-
CASGLTDSPLHF
TGTGCCTCGGGACTAACGGATTCACCCCTCCACTTT
>TRBV11-3|-|TRBJ1-1|few
CASSLDQYTEAFF
TGTGCCAGCAGCTTAGATCAGTACACTGAAGCTTTCTTT
>TRBV4-3|-|TRBJ1-2|few
CASSQDRGSGYTF
TGCGCCAGCAGCCAAGATCGGGGTTCAGGCTACACCTTC
>TRBV6-5|TRBD1|TRBJ2-7|-
CASRSTGAGEQYF
TGTGCCAGCAGGAGCACAGGGGCGGGCGAGCAGTACTTC
>TRBV4-2|TRBD1|TRBJ1-2|-
CASSQEGGTALGYTF
TGTGCCAGCAGCCAAGAAGGCGGGACAGCCTTAGGCTACACCTTC
>TRBV2|TRBD2|TRBJ2-7|-
CASSASGVHEQYF
TGTGCCAGCAGTGCTAGCGGGGTGCACGAGCAGTACTTC